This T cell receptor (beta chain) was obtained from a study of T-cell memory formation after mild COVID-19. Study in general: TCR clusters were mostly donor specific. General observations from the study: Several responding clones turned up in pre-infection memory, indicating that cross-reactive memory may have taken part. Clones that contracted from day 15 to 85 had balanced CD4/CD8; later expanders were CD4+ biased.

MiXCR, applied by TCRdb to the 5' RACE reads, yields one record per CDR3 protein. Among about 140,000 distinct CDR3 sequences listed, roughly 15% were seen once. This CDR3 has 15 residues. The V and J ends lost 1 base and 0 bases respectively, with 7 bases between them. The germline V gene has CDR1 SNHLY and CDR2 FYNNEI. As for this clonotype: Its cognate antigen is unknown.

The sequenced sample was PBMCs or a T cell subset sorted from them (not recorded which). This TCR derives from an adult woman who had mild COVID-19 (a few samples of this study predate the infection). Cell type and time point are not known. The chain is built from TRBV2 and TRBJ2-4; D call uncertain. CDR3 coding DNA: TGTGCCAGCAGTGAAGGGGTCGAAGCCAAAAACATTCAGTACTTC. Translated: CASSEGVEAKNIQYF. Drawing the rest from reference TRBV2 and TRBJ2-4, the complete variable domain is EPEVTQTPSHQVTQMGQEVILRCVPISNHLYFYWYRQILGQKVEFLVSFYNNEISEKSEIFDDQFSVERPDGSNFTLKIRSTKLEDSAMYFCASSEGVEAKNIQYFGAGTRLSVL.